This paragraph reports one T cell receptor (beta chain). No antigen is known for it. These data originate in a study of OX40 agonist ivuxolimab in advanced cancers. Study-level background: A mean age of roughly 62 years, range roughly 23 to 79, was recorded, and around 85% were male. Three individuals attained partial responses, comprising one hepatocellular carcinoma case and two cutaneous melanoma cases.

Whole-study results and caveats: Clonal expansion by week 6 occurred in CD4+ and CD8+ blood T cells (at 0.1 to 3.0 mg/kg). The 0.1-3.0 mg/kg partial responders had among the lowest clonal expansion.

Some clones are missing from TCRdb's copy, which holds only in-frame ones; the method was immunoSEQ multiplex PCR. This sample yields tens of thousands of clones, of which 75% to 90% are seen a single time; 50% to 65% belongs to the top ten. Trimming pared 4 bases from V and 8 bases from J, leaving 12 bases between. Germline values: CDR1 SGDLS, CDR2 YYNGEE. The CDR3 is made up of 12 amino acids. The rearrangement links TRBV9 to TRBJ1-2; D gene unclear. This specimen consisted of CD4+ or CD8+ T cells sorted from blood, obtained in a trial of the OX40 agonist ivuxolimab. The receptor comes from an adult with an advanced solid tumor such as melanoma, head and neck, liver or kidney cancer. CDR3 residues: CASSLSGRGYTF. In DNA form, the CDR3 reads TGTGCCAGCAGCCTCAGCGGACGAGGCTACACCTTC. The variable domain in full, with the rest retrieved from reference TRBV9 and TRBJ1-2, is DSGVTQTPKHLITATGQRVTLRCSPRSGDLSVYWYQQSLDQGLQFLIQYYNGEERAKGNILERFSAQQFPDLHSELNLSSLELGDSALYFCASSLSGRGYTFGSGTRLTVV.